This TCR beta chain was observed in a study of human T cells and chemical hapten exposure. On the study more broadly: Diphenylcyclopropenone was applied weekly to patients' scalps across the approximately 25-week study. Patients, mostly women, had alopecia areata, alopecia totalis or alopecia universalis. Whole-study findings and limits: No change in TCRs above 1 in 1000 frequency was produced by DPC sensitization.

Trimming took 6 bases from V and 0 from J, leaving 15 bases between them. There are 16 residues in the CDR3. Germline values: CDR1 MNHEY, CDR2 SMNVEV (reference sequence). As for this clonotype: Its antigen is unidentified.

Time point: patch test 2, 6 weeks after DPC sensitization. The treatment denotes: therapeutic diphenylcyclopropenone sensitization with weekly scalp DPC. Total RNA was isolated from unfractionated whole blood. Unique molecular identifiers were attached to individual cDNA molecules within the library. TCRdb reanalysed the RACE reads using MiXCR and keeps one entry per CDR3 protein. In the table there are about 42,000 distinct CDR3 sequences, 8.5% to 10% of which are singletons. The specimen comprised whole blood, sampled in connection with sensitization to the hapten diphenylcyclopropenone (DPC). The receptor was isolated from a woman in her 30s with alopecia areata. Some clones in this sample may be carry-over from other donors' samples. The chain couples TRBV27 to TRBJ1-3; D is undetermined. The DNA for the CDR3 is TGTGCCAGCAGCCCCCGGGCCCCCTACTCTGGAAACACCATATATTTT. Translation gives CASSPRAPYSGNTIYF.